This T cell receptor (beta chain) was sequenced for a study of T cell responses to AZD1222 COVID-19 vaccine. Whole-study results and caveats: There were vaccine-associated CD4 TCRs across spike, dominant at 160-218 and 743-854. White British ancestry dominated among donors, who included more females, and clonal diversity was possibly underestimated. Receipt of two AZD1222 doses was followed by a rise in Spike-specific TCR breadth and depth. Unmutated variant regions are reportedly targeted by nearly half of spike-specific TCRs.

In regard to this clone: The antigen remains unidentified.

Repertoires were generated with immunoSEQ multiplex PCR, while TCRdb's copy carries only in-frame clones and drops some. Found here are approximately 96,000 clones, 86% of them singletons; the top ten hold 5.6%. Trimming took 3 bases from V and 0 from J, leaving 12 bases between them. This CDR3 comprises 16 residues. Germline V gene lookup returns CDR1 KGHSH and CDR2 LQKENI. The chain uses TRBV18 and TRBJ2-4, with no clear D. This TCR was sampled from an adult who received the AZD1222 COVID-19 vaccine. The sample in question was peripheral blood, obtained 28 days after the second AZD1222 dose. CDR3 protein: CASSPSFRVAKNIQYF. The CDR3 DNA is TGTGCCAGCTCACCTTCCTTTAGGGTAGCCAAAAACATTCAGTACTTC.